Only a few counts were recorded for the clone carrying this TCR beta chain. Its antigen is not identified. The sample is drawn from a study of blood T cells in healthy people across ages. Study at large: The template switching approach captured approximately one barcoded beta molecule for every two T cells. Points from the study as a whole: Older age went with lower TCR beta diversity per million T cells, in a roughly linear way.

PCR was performed a second time for roughly 7 to 11 cycles using a sample-barcoded 5' primer and a J-beta primer mix. TCRdb processed the 5' RACE reads anew with MiXCR; each CDR3 protein has one entry. The sample carries some 1.5 million distinct CDR3 sequences, roughly 27% recorded once. The specimen sequenced was blood. The clonotype was recovered from a woman younger than 45 in good health.

This chain's CDR3 is CSARPQGPYEQYF. DNA for the CDR3: TGCAGTGCTAGACCACAGGGACCCTACGAGCAGTACTTC. The chain couples TRBV20-1 to TRBJ2-7; D perhaps matches TRBD1 (6 bases). The V and J ends lost 2 bases and 2 bases respectively, with 10 bases between them. The CDR3 consists of 13 residues. Per the germline V gene, CDR1 is DFQATT and CDR2 is SNEGSKA (reference sequence).